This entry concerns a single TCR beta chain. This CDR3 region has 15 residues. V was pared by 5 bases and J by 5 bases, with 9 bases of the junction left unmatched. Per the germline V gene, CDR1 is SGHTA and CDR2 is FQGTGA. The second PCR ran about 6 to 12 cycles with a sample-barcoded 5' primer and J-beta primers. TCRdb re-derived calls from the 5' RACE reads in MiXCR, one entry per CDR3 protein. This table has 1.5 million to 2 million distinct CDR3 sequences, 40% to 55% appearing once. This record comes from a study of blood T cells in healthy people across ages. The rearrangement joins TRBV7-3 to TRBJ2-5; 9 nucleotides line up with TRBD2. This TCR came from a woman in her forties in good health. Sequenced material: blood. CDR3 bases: TGTGCCAGCAGCCAGAGCGGGGGGAATTTGGAGACCCAGTACTTC. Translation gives CASSQSGGNLETQYF.